This T cell receptor beta chain was identified in a study of yellow fever vaccine responses in identical twins. This CDR3 region has 14 residues. Germline loops: CDR1 SGHAT, CDR2 FQDESV (reference sequence). The V and J ends lost 2 bases and 4 bases respectively, with 12 bases between them. In TCRdb, the RT-PCR reads were re-called with MiXCR into one record per CDR3 protein. The data hold some 2,500 distinct CDR3 sequences, with 70% to 90% observed a single time. The chain carries TRBV11-1 and TRBJ2-7; D remains unclear. The starting material was T cells from blood (PBMCs), unsorted or a sorted subset (not recorded which), obtained before or after yellow fever vaccination (not recorded which). The TCR comes from a woman aged 18-35 years who received the yellow fever vaccine. The CDR3 DNA reads as TGTGCCAGCAGCTTATATCTGGGCGAATACGAGCAGTACTTC. Protein sequence: CASSLYLGEYEQYF.